This T cell receptor (beta chain) is from a study of OX40 agonist ivuxolimab in advanced cancers. For this clone: Its antigen is unknown.

TCRdb keeps only in-frame clones here, not all; method: immunoSEQ multiplex PCR. The repertoire holds some 100,000 clones, more than 90% seen once, with less than 3.5% in the top ten. Findings of the study overall: In a subset of nonresponders, normalized T-cell clonal expansion was also low. Expanded clones belonging to CD8+ T cells outnumbered, on average, those of CD4+.

CDR1 and CDR2 (germline): SGHAT, FQNNGV. This CDR3 has 16 residues. V lost 5 bases to trimming and J lost 5 bases; unmatched junction nucleotides: 8. This receptor was obtained from an adult with an advanced solid tumor such as melanoma, head and neck, liver or kidney cancer. This chain connects TRBV11-2 to TRBJ1-4; 10 nucleotides match TRBD1. The material sequenced was CD4+ or CD8+ T cells sorted from blood, taken in a trial of the OX40 agonist ivuxolimab. CDR3 DNA: TGTGCCAGCAGCCCTCCGTGGGGACAGGGGAATGAAAAACTGTTTTTT. Protein sequence: CASSPPWGQGNEKLFF.